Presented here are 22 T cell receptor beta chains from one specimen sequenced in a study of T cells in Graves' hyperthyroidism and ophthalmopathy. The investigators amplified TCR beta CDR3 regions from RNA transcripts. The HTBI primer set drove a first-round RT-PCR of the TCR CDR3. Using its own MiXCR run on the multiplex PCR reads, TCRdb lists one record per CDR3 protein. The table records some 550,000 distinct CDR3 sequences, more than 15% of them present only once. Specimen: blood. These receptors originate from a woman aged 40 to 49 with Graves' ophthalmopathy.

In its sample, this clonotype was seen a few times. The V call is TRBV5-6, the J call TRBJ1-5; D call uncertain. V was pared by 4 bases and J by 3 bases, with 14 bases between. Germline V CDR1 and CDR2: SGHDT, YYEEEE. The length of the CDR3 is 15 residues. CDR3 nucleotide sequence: TGTGCCAGCAGCAGATACCGGGCCTCCAATCAGCCCCAGCATTTT. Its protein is CASSRYRASNQPQHF.

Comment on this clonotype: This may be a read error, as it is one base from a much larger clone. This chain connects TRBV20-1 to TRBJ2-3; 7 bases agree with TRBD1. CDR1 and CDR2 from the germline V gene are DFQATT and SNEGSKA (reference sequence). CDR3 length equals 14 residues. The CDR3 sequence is CSASYRGETGTQYF. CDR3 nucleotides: TGCAGTGCTAGTTACAGGGGCGAAACAGGTACGCAGTATTTT.

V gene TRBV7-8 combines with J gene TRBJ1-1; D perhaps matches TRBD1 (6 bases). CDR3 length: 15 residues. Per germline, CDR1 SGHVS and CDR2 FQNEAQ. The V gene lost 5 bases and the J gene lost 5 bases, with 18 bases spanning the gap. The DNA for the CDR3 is TGTGCCAGCAGCACCCGGACAGACCAGGGAACTGAAGCTTTCTTT. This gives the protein CASSTRTDQGTEAFF.

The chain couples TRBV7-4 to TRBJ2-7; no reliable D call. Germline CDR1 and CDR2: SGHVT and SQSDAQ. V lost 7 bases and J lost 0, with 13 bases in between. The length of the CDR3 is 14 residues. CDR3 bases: TGTGCCAGCAATGCACAGCGTGACTCCTACGAGCAGTACTTC. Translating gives CASNAQRDSYEQYF.

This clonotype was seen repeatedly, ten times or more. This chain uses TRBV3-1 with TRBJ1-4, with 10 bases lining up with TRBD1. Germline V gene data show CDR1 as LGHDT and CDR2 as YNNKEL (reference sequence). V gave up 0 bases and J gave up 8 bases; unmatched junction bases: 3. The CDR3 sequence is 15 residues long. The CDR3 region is CASSQEGQGMEKLFF. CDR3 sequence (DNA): TGTGCCAGCAGCCAAGAGGGACAGGGGATGGAAAAACTGTTTTTT.

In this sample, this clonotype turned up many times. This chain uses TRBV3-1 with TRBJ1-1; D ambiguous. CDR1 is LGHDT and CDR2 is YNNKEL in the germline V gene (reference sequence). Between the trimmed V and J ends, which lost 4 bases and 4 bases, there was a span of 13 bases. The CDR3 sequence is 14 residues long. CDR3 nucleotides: TGTGCCAGCAGCCCAGACGGGCGGAGCACTGAAGCTTTCTTT. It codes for CASSPDGRSTEAFF.

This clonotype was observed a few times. The CDR3 here is CSARDTRGDGYTF. The DNA for the CDR3 is TGCAGTGCTAGAGATACGAGGGGAGATGGCTACACCTTC. The rearrangement joins TRBV20-1 to TRBJ1-2, with D tentatively TRBD1 (5 bases). Germline loops: CDR1 DFQATT, CDR2 SNEGSKA (reference sequence). V was clipped by 0 bases and J by 6 bases, with 11 bases between them. The CDR3 sequence is 13 residues long.

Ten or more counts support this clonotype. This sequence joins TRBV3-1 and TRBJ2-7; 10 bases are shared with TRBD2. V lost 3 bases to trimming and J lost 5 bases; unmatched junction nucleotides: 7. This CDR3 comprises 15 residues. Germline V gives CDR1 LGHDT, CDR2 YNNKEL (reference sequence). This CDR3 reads CASSQPGLARNEQYF. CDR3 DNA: TGTGCCAGCAGCCAGCCGGGACTAGCGAGGAACGAGCAGTACTTC.

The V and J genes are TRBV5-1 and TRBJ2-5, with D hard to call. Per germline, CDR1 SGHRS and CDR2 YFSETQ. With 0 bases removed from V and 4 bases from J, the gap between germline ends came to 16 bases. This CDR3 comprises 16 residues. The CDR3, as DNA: TGCGCCAGCAGCTTGGGTGACTCGCGGTCAAGAGAGACCCAGTACTTC. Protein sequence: CASSLGDSRSRETQYF.

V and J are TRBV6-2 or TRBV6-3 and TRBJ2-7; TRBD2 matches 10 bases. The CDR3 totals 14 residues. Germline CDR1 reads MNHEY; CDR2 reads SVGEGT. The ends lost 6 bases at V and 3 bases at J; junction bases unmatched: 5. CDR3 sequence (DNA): TGTGCCAGCAGGAGCCGGACTAGCGGCTACGAGCAGTACTTC. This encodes CASRSRTSGYEQYF.

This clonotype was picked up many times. The DNA of the CDR3 is TGCGCCAGCAGCTTGGACAATGGCAGGGGCACAGATACGCAGTATTTT. It is translated as CASSLDNGRGTDTQYF. The chain carries TRBV5-1 and TRBJ2-3; TRBD1 might be the D (5 bases). Looked up from germline, CDR1 is SGHRS and CDR2 is YFSETQ. This CDR3 has 16 amino acids. V gave up 0 bases and J gave up 1 base, with 12 bases separating them. The variable domain in full, completed from reference TRBV5-1 and TRBJ2-3, reads KAGVTQTPRYLIKTRGQQVTLSCSPISGHRSVSWYQQTPGQGLQFLFEYFSETQRNKGNFPGRFSGRQFSNSRSEMNVSTLELGDSALYLCASSLDNGRGTDTQYFGPGTRLTVL.

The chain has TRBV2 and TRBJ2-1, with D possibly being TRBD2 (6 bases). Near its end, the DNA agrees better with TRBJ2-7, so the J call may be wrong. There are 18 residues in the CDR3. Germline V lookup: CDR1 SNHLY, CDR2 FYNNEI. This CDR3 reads CASSPAAGGLSSYNEQYF. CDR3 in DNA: TGTGCCAGCAGCCCAGCAGCGGGCGGACTCAGCTCCTACAATGAGCAGTACTTC.

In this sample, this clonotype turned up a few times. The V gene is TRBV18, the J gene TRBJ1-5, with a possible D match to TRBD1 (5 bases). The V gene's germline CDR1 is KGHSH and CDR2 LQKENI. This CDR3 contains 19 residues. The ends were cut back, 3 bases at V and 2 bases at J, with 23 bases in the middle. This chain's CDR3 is CASSPPWGSVGSRNQPQHF. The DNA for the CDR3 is TGTGCCAGCTCACCCCCATGGGGGTCTGTGGGGAGTCGCAATCAGCCCCAGCATTTT.

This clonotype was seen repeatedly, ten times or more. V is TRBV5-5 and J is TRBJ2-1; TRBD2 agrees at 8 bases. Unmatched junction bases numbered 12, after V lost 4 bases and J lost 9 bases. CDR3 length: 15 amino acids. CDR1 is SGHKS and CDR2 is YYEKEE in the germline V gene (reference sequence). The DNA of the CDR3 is TGTGCCAGCAGCGTACAACTCGGGGGGGCGAGTGAGCAGTTCTTC. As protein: CASSVQLGGASEQFF. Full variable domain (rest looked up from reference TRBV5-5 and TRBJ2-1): DAGVTQSPTHLIKTRGQQVTLRCSPISGHKSVSWYQQVLGQGPQFIFQYYEKEERGRGNFPDRFSARQFPNYSSELNVNALLLGDSALYLCASSVQLGGASEQFFGPGTRLTVL.

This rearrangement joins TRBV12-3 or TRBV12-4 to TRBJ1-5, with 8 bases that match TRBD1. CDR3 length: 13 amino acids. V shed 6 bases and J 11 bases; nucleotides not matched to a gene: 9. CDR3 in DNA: TGTGCCAGCAGCCAGGACAGGGAGAGTGCCCAGCATTTT. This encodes CASSQDRESAQHF.

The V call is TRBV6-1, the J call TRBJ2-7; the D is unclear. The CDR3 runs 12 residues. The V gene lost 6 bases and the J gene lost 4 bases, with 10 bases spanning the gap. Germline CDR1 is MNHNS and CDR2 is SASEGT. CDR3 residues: CASSHEWYEQYF. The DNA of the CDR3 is TGTGCCAGCAGCCACGAATGGTACGAGCAGTACTTC.

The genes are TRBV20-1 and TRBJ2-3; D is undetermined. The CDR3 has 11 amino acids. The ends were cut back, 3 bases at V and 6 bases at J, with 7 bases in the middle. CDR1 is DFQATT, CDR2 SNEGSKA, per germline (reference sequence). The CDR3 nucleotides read TGCAGTGCTAGTGTGGCCGATACGCAGTATTTT. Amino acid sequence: CSASVADTQYF.

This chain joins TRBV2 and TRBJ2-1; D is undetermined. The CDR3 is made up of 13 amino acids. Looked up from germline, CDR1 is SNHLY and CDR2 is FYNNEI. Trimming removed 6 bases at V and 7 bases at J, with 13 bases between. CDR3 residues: CASSDLMRNEQFF. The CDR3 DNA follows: TGTGCCAGCAGCGACCTTATGCGAAATGAGCAGTTCTTC.

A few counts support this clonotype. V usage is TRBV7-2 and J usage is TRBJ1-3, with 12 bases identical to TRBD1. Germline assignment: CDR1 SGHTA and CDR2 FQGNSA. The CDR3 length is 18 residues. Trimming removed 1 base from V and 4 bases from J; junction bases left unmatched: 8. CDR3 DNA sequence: TGTGCCAGCAGCTTAGGAGGGACAGGGGGCTCTCCCGGAAACACCATATATTTT. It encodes CASSLGGTGGSPGNTIYF.

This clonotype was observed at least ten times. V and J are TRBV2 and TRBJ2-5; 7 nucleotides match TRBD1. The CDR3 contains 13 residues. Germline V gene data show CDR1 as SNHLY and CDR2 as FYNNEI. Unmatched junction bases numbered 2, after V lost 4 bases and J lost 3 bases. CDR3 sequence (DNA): TGTGCCAGCAGTGGACAGGGAAAAGAGACCCAGTACTTC. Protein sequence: CASSGQGKETQYF.

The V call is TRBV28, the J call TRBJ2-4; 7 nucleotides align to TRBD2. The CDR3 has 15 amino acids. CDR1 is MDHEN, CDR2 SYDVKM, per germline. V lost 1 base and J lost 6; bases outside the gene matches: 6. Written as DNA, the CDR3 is TGTGCCAGCAGTTTATTCGGGAGGTCAGGAAACATTCAGTACTTC. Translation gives CASSLFGRSGNIQYF.

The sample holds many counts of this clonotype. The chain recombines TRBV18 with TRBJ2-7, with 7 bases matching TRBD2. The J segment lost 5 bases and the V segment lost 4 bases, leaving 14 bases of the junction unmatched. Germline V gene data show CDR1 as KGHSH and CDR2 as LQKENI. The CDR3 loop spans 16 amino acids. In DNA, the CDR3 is TGTGCCAGCTCACGCAGCTTTGGACTAGAGGTTGACGAGCAGTACTTC. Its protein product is CASSRSFGLEVDEQYF.